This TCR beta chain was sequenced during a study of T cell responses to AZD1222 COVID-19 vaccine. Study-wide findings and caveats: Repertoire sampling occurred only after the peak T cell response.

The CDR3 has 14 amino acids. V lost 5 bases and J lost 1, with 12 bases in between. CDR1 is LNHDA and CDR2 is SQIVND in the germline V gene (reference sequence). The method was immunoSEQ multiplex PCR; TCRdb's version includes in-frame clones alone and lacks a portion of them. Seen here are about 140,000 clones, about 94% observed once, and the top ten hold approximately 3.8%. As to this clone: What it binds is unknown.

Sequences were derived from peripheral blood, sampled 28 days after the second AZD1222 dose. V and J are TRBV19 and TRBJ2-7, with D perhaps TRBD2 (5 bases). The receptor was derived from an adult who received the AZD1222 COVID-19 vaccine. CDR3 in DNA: TGTGCCAGTAGTCATAGATCGGGGTCCTACGAGCAGTACTTC. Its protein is CASSHRSGSYEQYF.